This TCR beta chain was captured by sequencing in a study of HIV-infected patients and healthy controls. Study results and caveats: The seeming recovery of the Gini index after therapy in HIV-infected patients vanished in size-matched data.

Whole blood was used without fractionation, so all unsorted peripheral T cells were included. 400 to 550 ng RNA was reverse transcribed with alpha and beta constant-region primers. Separate chain-specific third strand synthesis with multiplexing indices produced the alpha and beta libraries. Ligation attached cDNA to a 5' RACE adapter that carried a random hexamer and SP2 site. MiXCR, run by TCRdb on the 5' RACE reads, gives a single entry per CDR3 protein. The sample has 19,000 or so distinct CDR3 sequences; approximately 12% are singletons. On this clonotype itself: Its antigen is as yet unknown.

CDR3 length equals 17 residues. V dropped 3 bases and J dropped 3 bases, with 22 bases sitting between them. Germline values: CDR1 SGHKS, CDR2 YYEKEE (reference sequence). The sequence came from an adult in good health. Specimen: blood. The V and J genes are TRBV5-5 and TRBJ2-7; D is possibly TRBD1 (7 bases). CDR3 DNA sequence: TGTGCCAGCAGCTGGGCGGGATCGGGACAGCGGTACTACGAGCAGTACTTC. It codes for CASSWAGSGQRYYEQYF.